A selection of T cell receptor beta chains follows, all from one sample in a study of response to subunit inactivated influenza vaccine. TCRdb called the RT-PCR reads again in MiXCR, with one record for every CDR3 protein. The data show 500,000 to 600,000 distinct CDR3 sequences, over 9% seen once. This sample was also put to use in a study of T cells expressing NK-cell markers.

The input for sequencing was PBMCs from blood, taken on the day of vaccination. The receptors originated from a middle-aged man who received an inactivated influenza vaccine. Each CDR3 is given with its conserved first and last residue. Fields, in order: D gene, V gene, J gene, clone size, CDR3 DNA, CDR3 protein. A D gene is named only where the DNA matches it firmly. Clone size is stated in some rows and not others, as once, few, many or a class when expanded.

D: .
V: TRBV7-2
J: TRBJ1-1
size: few
DNA: TGTGCCAGCAGCTTAGCGGCGCTAACGTCAGCTTTCTTT
CDR3: CASSLAALTSAFF

D: .
V: TRBV6-5
J: TRBJ2-1
size: few
DNA: TGTGCCAGCAGTTACTCGACCGGCAGGGCTTGGGAGCAGTTCTTC
CDR3: CASSYSTGRAWEQFF

D: .
V: TRBV12-3/TRBV12-4
J: TRBJ1-4
size: .
DNA: TGTGCCAGCAGATCCTTTTCCGCAACTAATGAAAAACTGTTTTTT
CDR3: CASRSFSATNEKLFF

D: TRBD1
V: TRBV3-1
J: TRBJ1-3
size: .
DNA: TGTGCCAGCAGCCAACTGGTAACCGGGACAGGGAATGGAAACACCATATATTTT
CDR3: CASSQLVTGTGNGNTIYF

D: .
V: TRBV5-1
J: TRBJ1-1
size: few
DNA: TGCGCCAGCAGCTTGGGGGGCGGACACGTGAACACTGAAGCTTTCTTT
CDR3: CASSLGGGHVNTEAFF

D: .
V: TRBV28
J: TRBJ2-7
size: .
DNA: TGTGCCAGCAGTCTGGGGGGGGCGTCCACCTACGAGCAGTACTTC
CDR3: CASSLGGASTYEQYF

D: .
V: TRBV12-3/TRBV12-4
J: TRBJ2-1
size: few
DNA: TGTGCCAGCAGTGGTCAGGTGGACAATGAGCAGTTCTTC
CDR3: CASSGQVDNEQFF

D: .
V: TRBV7-9
J: TRBJ2-1
size: .
DNA: TGTGCCAGCAGCTTCCAGGGCCCCCTCCCTTACAATGAGCAGTTCTTC
CDR3: CASSFQGPLPYNEQFF

D: .
V: TRBV7-8
J: TRBJ2-3
size: .
DNA: TGTGCCAGAAGCTTAGTTGTCAGGGGAACAGATACGCAGTATTTT
CDR3: CARSLVVRGTDTQYF

D: .
V: TRBV27
J: TRBJ2-6
size: few
DNA: TGTGCCAGCAGTTACTTGGGATTCTCTGGGGCCAACGTCCTGACTTTC
CDR3: CASSYLGFSGANVLTF

D: .
V: TRBV2
J: TRBJ1-4
size: few
DNA: TGTGCCAGCAGCGTCCCGGGGACTAATGAAAAACTGTTTTTT
CDR3: CASSVPGTNEKLFF

D: .
V: TRBV11-1
J: TRBJ2-2
size: many
DNA: TGTGCCAGCAGCTTAGTAACCTGGGGTCCCGGGGAGCTGTTTTTT
CDR3: CASSLVTWGPGELFF

D: TRBD2
V: TRBV20-1
J: TRBJ2-1
size: .
DNA: TGCAGTGCCCCCACTAGCGGGGGGAGCTCCTACAATGAGCAGTTCTTC
CDR3: CSAPTSGGSSYNEQFF

D: .
V: TRBV5-1
J: TRBJ2-3
size: many
DNA: TGCGCCAGCAGCTTCGGGGGCAGGCGCACAGATACGCAGTATTTT
CDR3: CASSFGGRRTDTQYF

D: .
V: TRBV7-9
J: TRBJ2-7
size: .
DNA: TGTGCCAGCAGCCCCGGACTCGGACGGCAGTACTTC
CDR3: CASSPGLGRQYF

D: TRBD2
V: TRBV28
J: TRBJ2-3
size: few
DNA: TGTGCCAGCAGTTCGCCCGCGGGGGGCACAGATACGCAGTATTTT
CDR3: CASSSPAGGTDTQYF